This TCR beta chain was recorded in a study of blood T cell repertoires in COVID-19. Whole-study context: Sites in the United States, Italy and Spain provided acute and convalescent COVID-19 samples.

The V end lost 5 bases, the J end lost 4 bases, and 9 bases lay between the germline ends. The CDR3 consists of 12 residues. The germline V gene has CDR1 SEHNR and CDR2 FQNEAQ (reference sequence). Enrollees, roughly 18 to 89 years old, lived in approximately 25 US areas. Clinical histories supplied by participants themselves formed the basis of cohort assignment. Symptom resolution, clearance, or two negative PCRs marked the recovered donors of Cohort 3. This clone was picked up a small number of times. Profiled with immunoSEQ multiplex PCR; TCRdb holds only in-frame clones, not every one. Here the sample spans over 200,000 clones, roughly 90% being singletons.

The receptor was isolated from a man in his forties who had recovered from COVID-19. V is TRBV7-9 and J is TRBJ2-7; D gene ambiguous. Sequencing was carried out using PBMCs or T cells enriched from blood (not recorded which). CDR3 DNA sequence: TGTGCCAGCAGCATTCAGGATTACGAGCAGTACTTC. This sequence encodes CASSIQDYEQYF.